This T cell receptor beta chain was captured in a study of breast tumors, draining lymph nodes, adjacent tissues. Study-wide results and caveats: The data were judged consistent with most tumor T cells coming from lymph node and expanding in tumor. Compared with lymph nodes, tumors were less diverse; compared with nontumor tissue, more. Tumor T cell lymph node origin was a supported hypothesis, not proven. Compared with basal-like, luminal-like tumors shared significantly more repertoire with nontumor tissue.

In the case of this clonotype: The target antigen is unknown.

TCRdb fed the multiplex PCR reads into MiXCR, producing one record per CDR3 protein. The sample lists approximately 210,000 distinct CDR3 sequences, roughly 32% occurring once. The lymph nodes were axillary draining lymph nodes from breast cancer patients. The clonotype originates from a female donor with breast cancer. Some clones in this sample may be carry-over from other donors' samples. Input material: axillary lymph node tissue.

The CDR3 bases are TGTGCCAGCAGTGAGAGGGGGACAGGCGGAAACACCATATATTTT. Amino acid sequence: CASSERGTGGNTIYF. This chain uses TRBV2 with TRBJ1-3; 8 bases are a match to TRBD1. V trimming: 3 bases; J trimming: 4 bases; junction bases outside the gene matches: 5. This CDR3 has 15 residues. Germline assignment: CDR1 SNHLY and CDR2 FYNNEI.